Below, 19 T cell receptor beta chains from the same sample are listed, as sequenced in a study of neurological immune-mediated disorders. TCRdb processed the 5' RACE reads anew with MiXCR; each CDR3 protein has one entry. The data contain approximately 38,000 distinct CDR3 sequences, 6.5% to 8.5% of them singletons. Sequencing used CD4+ T cells from blood. These receptors were collected from a man between 45 and 60 years old in good health.

This clonotype occurred many times. The chain links TRBV20-1 to TRBJ1-5; TRBD1 agrees at 7 bases. The CDR3 loop spans 13 amino acids. Trimming cost V 5 bases and J 2 bases; bases outside gene matches: 3. Germline CDR1 is DFQATT and CDR2 is SNEGSKA (reference sequence). CDR3 sequence (DNA): TGCAGTGCTCCTACAGGGGGCAATCAGCCCCAGCATTTT. This codes for CSAPTGGNQPQHF.

This clonotype was recorded many times. CDR3 sequence: CASSLGQGSAGELFF. CDR3 sequence (DNA): TGCGCCAGCAGCTTGGGACAGGGATCGGCCGGGGAGCTGTTTTTT. The chain links TRBV5-1 to TRBJ2-2; TRBD1 matches at 7 bases. This CDR3 region has 15 residues. Looked up from germline, CDR1 is SGHRS and CDR2 is YFSETQ. J was trimmed by 6 bases and V by 0 bases; bases with no gene match: 5.

This clonotype occurred many times. The chain employs TRBV4-1 and TRBJ2-3; D perhaps matches TRBD1 (5 bases). Germline CDR1 MGHRA, CDR2 YSYEKL. The CDR3 length is 17 residues. Between the trimmed V and J ends, which lost 0 bases and 4 bases, there was a span of 17 bases. The CDR3, as DNA: TGCGCCAGCAGCCAAGATAGAGTAGGGGAATTTGCAGATACGCAGTATTTT. This translates into CASSQDRVGEFADTQYF.

This clonotype has ten or more counts. V and J are TRBV20-1 and TRBJ1-5; TRBD1 aligns across 7 bases. V shed 0 bases, J shed 3 bases, and the junction held 5 bases outside the gene matches. The CDR3 consists of 15 residues. From germline, CDR1 is DFQATT and CDR2 SNEGSKA (reference sequence). The CDR3 here is CSARDGGGVNQPQHF. CDR3 nucleotide sequence: TGCAGTGCTAGAGACGGAGGGGGCGTCAATCAGCCCCAGCATTTT.

This clonotype was detected ten times or more. The V gene is TRBV20-1, the J gene TRBJ2-7; D remains ambiguous. Trimming took off 6 bases at V and 3 bases at J, with 12 bases between the two ends. Germline V gene sequence: CDR1 DFQATT, CDR2 SNEGSKA (reference sequence). The length of the CDR3 is 12 residues. The CDR3 bases are TGCAGTGCCTCAAGACAAAACTACGAGCAGTACTTC. Translating it yields CSASRQNYEQYF.

This clonotype came up a few times. This chain uses TRBV4-3 with TRBJ2-3, with TRBD2 matching over 9 bases. The CDR3 is made up of 16 amino acids. Germline CDR1 and CDR2: LGHNA and YSLEER. Trimming took 0 bases from V and 4 from J; bases not matched to a gene: 5. The CDR3 DNA is TGCGCCAGCAGCCAAGAGGCTAGCGGGATCCCAGATACGCAGTATTTT. Residues: CASSQEASGIPDTQYF.

This clonotype was found many times. The V call is TRBV5-1, the J call TRBJ1-6; D remains unclear. V was pared by 0 bases and J by 6 bases, with 4 bases between. The CDR3 totals 13 residues. Germline V lookup: CDR1 SGHRS, CDR2 YFSETQ. DNA for the CDR3: TGCGCCAGCAGCTTGGAAAGTAATTCACCCCTCCACTTT. Translated, it gives CASSLESNSPLHF. Full variable domain (missing parts from reference TRBV5-1 and TRBJ1-6): KAGVTQTPRYLIKTRGQQVTLSCSPISGHRSVSWYQQTPGQGLQFLFEYFSETQRNKGNFPGRFSGRQFSNSRSEMNVSTLELGDSALYLCASSLESNSPLHFGNGTRLTVT.

This clonotype was observed at least ten times. This rearrangement joins TRBV5-1 to TRBJ2-7; the D gene could be TRBD1 or TRBD2 (5 bases each). Trimming cost V 3 bases and J 3 bases, with 25 bases left between them. The CDR3 totals 18 residues. Germline values: CDR1 SGHRS, CDR2 YFSETQ. The CDR3 bases are TGCGCCAGCAGCTCGAGCTCCACCTCCGGGACGGGATACTACGAGCAGTACTTC. Protein product: CASSSSSTSGTGYYEQYF. Full variable domain (remainder filled in from reference TRBV5-1 and TRBJ2-7): KAGVTQTPRYLIKTRGQQVTLSCSPISGHRSVSWYQQTPGQGLQFLFEYFSETQRNKGNFPGRFSGRQFSNSRSEMNVSTLELGDSALYLCASSSSSTSGTGYYEQYFGPGTRLTVT.

This clonotype was counted at least ten times. The V gene is TRBV20-1, the J gene TRBJ2-5; TRBD2 aligns across 16 bases. Germline V gives CDR1 DFQATT, CDR2 SNEGSKA (reference sequence). Trimming took 0 bases from V and 5 from J; bases not matched to a gene: 15. This CDR3 has 20 residues. The CDR3 spells CSARDLRRPGLAGGRETQYF. The CDR3 DNA reads as TGCAGTGCTAGAGACCTCCGGAGACCGGGACTAGCGGGAGGGAGGGAGACCCAGTACTTC.

The table lists this clonotype with many counts. V is TRBV29-1 and J is TRBJ2-4; TRBD1 or TRBD2 may be the D gene (5 bases each). CDR3 length equals 16 residues. Germline V gene lookup returns CDR1 SQVTM and CDR2 ANQGSEA. With 3 bases removed from V and 3 bases from J, the gap between germline ends came to 18 bases. CDR3 sequence: CSVEKAPGALKNIQYF. As DNA, the CDR3 is TGCAGCGTTGAGAAAGCCCCCGGGGCACTCAAAAACATTCAGTACTTC.

This clonotype was counted only a few times. The chain uses TRBV6-6 and TRBJ1-1; tentative D call: TRBD1 (5 bases). The germline CDR1 and CDR2 sequences are MNHNY and SVGAGI (reference sequence). This CDR3 region has 13 residues. Trimming left V 2 bases short and J 5 bases short, with 9 bases between. The CDR3 DNA reads as TGTGCCAGCAGTTACGCCCGGGGGACTGAAGCTTTCTTT. It codes for CASSYARGTEAFF.

This clonotype was counted ten times or more. The chain employs TRBV20-1 and TRBJ2-7, with 14 bases identical to TRBD2. This CDR3 has 15 amino acids. Germline CDR1 reads DFQATT; CDR2 reads SNEGSKA (reference sequence). The V segment lost 0 bases and the J segment 7 bases; nucleotides outside the gene matches: 5. CDR3 DNA: TGCAGTGCTAGAGAGGGACTAGCGGGGGTGTTGGAGCAGTACTTC. It specifies CSAREGLAGVLEQYF.

This clonotype was detected ten times or more. This chain joins TRBV7-2 and TRBJ2-7; TRBD1 matches at 8 bases. CDR3 size: 15 residues. V dropped 3 bases and J dropped 0; count of bases not matched to a gene: 4. Looked up from germline, CDR1 is SGHTA and CDR2 is FQGNSA. CDR3 in amino acids: CASSLRTGSSYEQYF. The CDR3 nucleotides read TGTGCCAGCAGCTTGCGGACAGGGAGCTCCTACGAGCAGTACTTC.

This clonotype has a count of ten or more. J is TRBJ2-5 and V is TRBV28; D gene unclear. In germline, CDR1 is MDHEN, CDR2 SYDVKM. The V end lost 5 bases, the J end lost 8 bases, and 6 bases lay between the germline ends. This CDR3 has 10 residues. CDR3 DNA sequence: TGTGCCAGCAGTGTTACCACCCAGTACTTC. It codes for CASSVTTQYF.

The chain employs TRBV27 and TRBJ2-4, with a possible D match to TRBD2 (7 bases). V was clipped by 6 bases and J by 0 bases, with 12 bases between them. The germline gives CDR1 MNHEY, CDR2 SMNVEV (reference sequence). This CDR3 contains 15 residues. The CDR3 loop reads CASSEGGIAKNIQYF. CDR3 nucleotide sequence: TGTGCCAGCAGCGAGGGGGGGATAGCCAAAAACATTCAGTACTTC.

This clonotype has ten or more counts. V and J are TRBV28 and TRBJ1-1; no reliable D call. This CDR3 region has 12 residues. V was clipped by 4 bases and J by 3 bases, with 6 bases between them. CDR1 and CDR2 from the germline V gene are MDHEN and SYDVKM. The CDR3 loop reads CASSSADTEAFF. For the CDR3, the DNA is TGTGCCAGCAGTTCGGCAGACACTGAAGCTTTCTTT.

This clonotype was recorded many times. The chain couples TRBV6-5 to TRBJ1-4; TRBD1 agrees at 8 bases. The CDR3 is 16 amino acids. V was pared by 2 bases and J by 4 bases, with 6 bases of the junction left unmatched. Germline loops: CDR1 MNHEY, CDR2 SVGAGI. The CDR3 reads CASSYGSGGGNEKLFF. CDR3 nucleotide sequence: TGTGCCAGCAGTTACGGATCAGGGGGCGGTAATGAAAAACTGTTTTTT.

This clonotype was counted at least ten times. The chain links TRBV18 to TRBJ1-5; maybe TRBD1 (5 bases). The V and J ends lost 4 bases and 6 bases respectively, with 10 bases between them. In germline, CDR1 is KGHSH, CDR2 LQKENI. The CDR3 is made up of 13 amino acids. CDR3: CASSRGVGQPQHF. The DNA for the CDR3 is TGTGCCAGCTCACGGGGGGTAGGTCAGCCCCAGCATTTT.

At least ten counts were recorded for this clonotype. The J gene is TRBJ1-6, the V gene TRBV18, with D perhaps matching TRBD1 (6 bases). Germline-derived CDR1 and CDR2 are KGHSH and LQKENI. The CDR3 is 18 amino acids. Trimming left V 3 bases short and J 5 bases short, with 20 bases between. In nucleotides, the CDR3 is TGTGCCAGCTCACCGATGAAAACTACCGGGACAAATAATTCACCCCTCCACTTT. As protein: CASSPMKTTGTNNSPLHF.